This T cell receptor beta chain stems from a study of beta chain features in type 1 diabetes. This clone was observed a few times. Its cognate antigen is unknown. All of the isolated RNA was reverse transcribed, so expressed TCRB transcripts were sequenced. Libraries were prepared by immunoSEQ multiplex PCR; TCRdb keeps only in-frame clonotypes and omits some of them. The data contain some 350,000 clones, 13% of them singletons. Study outcomes and limitations: Shortening that was moderate but significant affected the TCRB CDR3s of Type 1 diabetes patients in all four CD4+ subsets.

The CDR3 runs 16 residues. Germline V CDR1 and CDR2: MGHRA, YSYEKL. J was trimmed by 4 bases and V by 5 bases; bases with no gene match: 6. The source is a woman under 30 with type 1 diabetes. The V gene is TRBV4-1, the J gene TRBJ2-2, with 11 bases identical to TRBD2. Sequencing used naive CD4+ T cells from blood. This chain's CDR3 is CASSFRLAGSTGELFF. The CDR3 nucleotides read TGCGCCAGCAGCTTTCGACTAGCGGGATCCACCGGGGAGCTGTTTTTT.